Listed here are 17 T cell receptor beta chains from one sample, sequenced in a study of cytomegalovirus exposure and HLA in healthy donors. The PCR used 60 Vbeta and 13 Jbeta primers. Profiling relied on immunoSEQ multiplex PCR, and the TCRdb table lists in-frame clones only, not all of them. Here the sample spans about 200,000 clones, around 73% being singletons. Specimen: PBMCs. These receptors all come from a woman aged 25 to 45 in good health and CMV-seronegative.

The rearrangement uses TRBV11-2 and TRBJ1-5; D is perhaps TRBD1 (5 bases). Germline V lookup: CDR1 SGHAT, CDR2 FQNNGV. The ends were cut back, 4 bases at V and 3 bases at J, with 19 bases in the middle. This CDR3 spans 17 amino acids. The CDR3 sequence is CASSSWGIAGLNQPQHF. For the CDR3, the DNA is TGTGCCAGCAGCTCGTGGGGTATCGCGGGGCTCAATCAGCCCCAGCATTTT. Full variable domain (remainder filled in from reference TRBV11-2 and TRBJ1-5): EAGVAQSPRYKIIEKRQSVAFWCNPISGHATLYWYQQILGQGPKLLIQFQNNGVVDDSQLPKDRFSAERLKGVDSTLKIQPAKLEDSAVYLCASSSWGIAGLNQPQHFGDGTRLSIL.

This clone occurred a few times. V and J are TRBV28 and TRBJ2-5, with TRBD1 as a possible D gene (7 bases). V lost 4 bases and J 6 bases, leaving 21 bases between the germline ends. The CDR3 runs 16 residues. Germline V CDR1 and CDR2: MDHEN, SYDVKM. This CDR3 reads CASSSTGEEEMQTQYF. In DNA form, the CDR3 reads TGTGCCAGCAGTTCAACAGGGGAGGAGGAAATGCAGACCCAGTACTTC.

The rearrangement links TRBV18 to TRBJ1-5; 7 bases map to TRBD1. Trimming cost V 4 bases and J 6 bases; bases outside gene matches: 9. CDR3 length: 15 amino acids. CDR1 and CDR2 (germline): KGHSH, LQKENI. CDR3 DNA sequence: TGTGCCAGCTCACAACAGACAGGGTTGGTTCAGCCCCAGCATTTT. Its protein is CASSQQTGLVQPQHF.

A few counts support this clone. This sequence joins TRBV7-2 and TRBJ2-4; tentative D call: TRBD1 (7 bases). The CDR3 is 14 amino acids. The V and J ends lost 4 bases and 6 bases respectively, with 13 bases between them. Per the germline V gene, CDR1 is SGHTA and CDR2 is FQGNSA. The CDR3 DNA reads as TGTGCCAGCAGCTCCCAGGGGGGAGGAAACATTCAGTACTTC. Translated, it gives CASSSQGGGNIQYF.

The table lists this clone with a few counts. This sequence joins TRBV7-2 and TRBJ2-1, with 10 bases aligning to TRBD2. CDR1 is SGHTA and CDR2 is FQGNSA in the germline V gene. This CDR3 spans 17 amino acids. The junction had 18 bases not matched to a gene; V was cut back by 1 base and J by 15 bases. CDR3 bases: TGTGCCAGCAGCTTAGGACCTCAGGCACTAGCGGGACCCCAGGGGTTCTTC. Translated: CASSLGPQALAGPQGFF.

The chain links TRBV7-2 to TRBJ2-3; 10 nucleotides line up with TRBD2. Per germline, CDR1 SGHTA and CDR2 FQGNSA. V was pared by 0 bases and J by 6 bases, with 3 bases of the junction left unmatched. CDR3 length equals 15 residues. CDR3 protein: CASSLASGGGDTQYF. The DNA of the CDR3 is TGTGCCAGCAGCTTAGCAAGCGGGGGGGGTGATACGCAGTATTTT.

The chain combines TRBV7-6 with TRBJ2-1; D gene unclear. CDR3 length: 12 amino acids. Trimming took 2 bases from V and 9 from J, leaving 8 bases between them. Germline V gives CDR1 SGHVS, CDR2 FNYEAQ. CDR3 region: CASSLSNGEQFF. The CDR3 region has the DNA TGTGCCAGCAGCTTAAGTAACGGTGAGCAGTTCTTC.

The rearrangement links TRBV30 to TRBJ1-2, with a tentative D call TRBD1 (5 bases). V lost 0 bases and J 4 bases, leaving 12 bases between the germline ends. The CDR3 loop spans 14 amino acids. Germline V gene sequence: CDR1 GTSNPN, CDR2 SVGIG (reference sequence). In DNA, the CDR3 is TGTGCCTGGAGTGTGCGCGGGGCGGGCTATGGCTACACCTTC. Encoded protein: CAWSVRGAGYGYTF.

The chain uses TRBV5-1 and TRBJ1-2; 10 positions agree with TRBD1. The germline gives CDR1 SGHRS, CDR2 YFSETQ. CDR3 length: 16 residues. Trimming cost V 0 bases and J 4 bases; bases outside gene matches: 6. CDR3: CASSLGWTGGFYGYTF. The CDR3 DNA reads TGCGCCAGCAGCTTGGGGTGGACAGGGGGATTCTATGGCTACACCTTC. Full variable domain (outside the CDR3, taken from reference TRBV5-1 and TRBJ1-2): KAGVTQTPRYLIKTRGQQVTLSCSPISGHRSVSWYQQTPGQGLQFLFEYFSETQRNKGNFPGRFSGRQFSNSRSEMNVSTLELGDSALYLCASSLGWTGGFYGYTFGSGTRLTVV.

The V and J genes are TRBV27 and TRBJ1-2; the match to TRBD1 covers 7 bases. CDR3 size: 13 residues. Losses at the gene ends were 3 bases for V and 7 bases for J; bases not matched to a gene: 5. From germline, CDR1 is MNHEY and CDR2 SMNVEV (reference sequence). CDR3 protein: CASSFHDRAGYTF. The CDR3, as DNA: TGTGCCAGCAGTTTCCATGACAGGGCTGGCTACACCTTC.

In DNA form, the CDR3 reads TGTGCCAGCAGTTTATACACATCCTACGAGCAGTACTTC. Protein product: CASSLYTSYEQYF. The chain couples TRBV28 to TRBJ2-7; the D is unclear. The germline V and J ends were trimmed by 1 base and 1 base, with 5 bases remaining between them. Germline CDR1 reads MDHEN; CDR2 reads SYDVKM. CDR3 size: 13 residues.

This clone was observed a few times. Distinct nucleotide sequences in the sample also encode this CDR3. The chain carries TRBV7-9 and TRBJ2-3; the match to TRBD2 covers 7 bases. The germline V gene has CDR1 SEHNR and CDR2 FQNEAQ (reference sequence). The CDR3 consists of 12 residues. J lost 6 bases, V lost 3 bases, and 0 bases had no gene match. The CDR3 protein is CASSFGGDTQYF. CDR3 DNA: TGTGCCAGCAGCTTCGGGGGGGATACGCAGTATTTT.

A word on this clone: The junction and the germline gene differ at one end; a read error may be behind it. This chain joins TRBV2 and TRBJ1-2, with 8 bases matching TRBD1. There are 15 residues in the CDR3. Germline values: CDR1 SNHLY, CDR2 FYNNEI. CDR3 region: CASSELAGGSYGYPF. The CDR3 nucleotides read TGTGCCAGCAGTGAGTTGGCAGGGGGCTCCTACGGCTACCCCTTC.

This chain connects TRBV28 to TRBJ1-2; a weak D match, TRBD1 (5 bases). From germline, CDR1 is MDHEN and CDR2 SYDVKM. The CDR3 covers 16 residues. Trimming removed 2 bases from V and 3 bases from J, with 16 bases in between. The CDR3 loop is CASSLPRRASDYGYTF. The CDR3 DNA sequence: TGTGCCAGCAGTTTACCTCGCAGGGCCTCTGACTATGGCTACACCTTC.

V and J are TRBV15 and TRBJ2-5, with D possibly being TRBD1 (8 bases). The CDR3 runs 16 residues. Trimming cost V 1 base and J 4 bases, with 16 bases left between them. The germline gives CDR1 LNHNV, CDR2 YYDKDF (reference sequence). For the CDR3, the DNA is TGTGCCACCAGCAGAGGAAGGACAGGGAGGGGAGAGACCCAGTACTTC. It translates to CATSRGRTGRGETQYF.

The CDR3 reads CASGVAPGWFEQYF. In DNA, the CDR3 is TGTGCCAGCGGGGTAGCACCAGGGTGGTTCGAGCAGTACTTC. The chain is built from TRBV6-1 and TRBJ2-7, with D perhaps TRBD1 (5 bases). Per the germline V gene, CDR1 is MNHNS and CDR2 is SASEGT. The CDR3 runs 14 residues. V lost 8 bases and J lost 6, with 20 bases in between.

This clone was found a few times. The V call is TRBV6-5, the J call TRBJ2-3; D is undetermined. The CDR3 is 13 residues long. Germline V gene lookup returns CDR1 MNHEY and CDR2 SVGAGI. With 5 bases removed from V and 1 base from J, the gap between germline ends came to 7 bases. CDR3 DNA sequence: TGTGCCAGCAGTACGCAGGGCACAGATACGCAGTATTTT. This encodes CASSTQGTDTQYF.